The clone carrying this T cell receptor (beta chain) was found many times. Its antigen is unknown. TCRdb processed the reads anew with MiXCR; each CDR3 protein has one entry. Of around 210,000 distinct CDR3 sequences listed, approximately 7% are singletons. The data derive from a study of T cell repertoires in cytomegalovirus infection. Study at large: It was the public TCR beta signatures that indicated both CMV infection and matching HLA type. General observations from the study: Cumulative public TCR beta family frequency identified carriers of CMV plus the relevant HLA. CMV-specific TCR beta clonotypes restricted by HLA-C were the ones dominating the ex vivo response.

The source is a human donor in good health (CMV status not recorded). Some clones in this sample may be carry-over from other donors' samples. Sequencing input: PBMCs.

Here the CDR3 reads CSVEGTGGWEAFF. The CDR3 DNA follows: TGCAGCGTTGAAGGTACAGGGGGCTGGGAAGCTTTCTTT. The rearrangement uses TRBV29-1 and TRBJ1-1, with 9 bases fitting TRBD1. Unmatched junction bases numbered 5, after V lost 1 base and J lost 8 bases. There are 13 residues in the CDR3. The germline V gene has CDR1 SQVTM and CDR2 ANQGSEA. Full variable domain (outside the CDR3, taken from reference TRBV29-1 and TRBJ1-1): SAVISQKPSRDICQRGTSLTIQCQVDSQVTMMFWYRQQPGQSLTLIATANQGSEATYESGFVIDKFPISRPNLTFSTLTVSNMSPEDSSIYLCSVEGTGGWEAFFGQGTRLTVV.